In this sample, the clone carrying this T cell receptor (beta chain) turned up a few times. The data were taken from a study of T cells in Graves' hyperthyroidism and ophthalmopathy. There were TCR beta CDR3 regions amplified from RNA transcripts. During a first-round RT-PCR of the TCR CDR3, the HTBI primer set was used. TCRdb fed the multiplex PCR reads into MiXCR, producing one record per CDR3 protein. The table includes 250,000 to 400,000 distinct CDR3 sequences, approximately 15% detected once. This receptor was obtained from a woman in her 40s with Graves' ophthalmopathy. Sequenced: blood.

As DNA, the CDR3 is TGTGCCAGCAGCTTATTTATTCGCGGGAGGGGTGGTCCCACAGATACGCAGTATTTT. Translating gives CASSLFIRGRGGPTDTQYF. V is TRBV7-8 and J is TRBJ2-3, with 9 nucleotides matching TRBD2. Trimming cost V 2 bases and J 2 bases; bases outside gene matches: 14. The CDR3 contains 19 residues. The germline gives CDR1 SGHVS, CDR2 FQNEAQ.